A selection of T cell receptor beta chains follows, all from one sample in a study of glioma-infiltrating T cells after dendritic cell vaccination. TCRdb's table, derived via immunoSEQ multiplex PCR, lists solely in-frame clones and lacks some. The profile shows 75,000 to 95,000 clones, roughly four fifths of them singletons. Sequences were derived from blood, sampled after dendritic cell vaccination. All receptors come from a human donor with glioblastoma. CDR3s include the opening cysteine and the closing phenylalanine or tryptophan. The D gene is left open where the match is weak. Only some rows state a clone size, as once, few, many or a class for expanded clones.

d_call | j_call | clone_size | v_call | cdr3_aa | cdr3_nt
. | TRBJ1-1 | once | TRBV7-9 | CASSLGGLPGEAFF | TGTGCCAGCAGCCTAGGAGGACTCCCGGGGGAAGCTTTCTTT
TRBD1 | TRBJ1-3 | . | TRBV9 | CASSALDRDSSGNTIYF | TGTGCCAGCAGCGCTCTAGACCGGGACAGCTCTGGAAACACCATATATTTT
. | TRBJ1-2 | . | TRBV19 | CASSIRTEANYGYTF | TGTGCCAGTAGTATCAGGACAGAAGCTAACTATGGCTACACCTTC
TRBD1 | TRBJ1-4 | . | TRBV19 | CASSARGEINEKLFF | TGTGCCAGTAGTGCCAGGGGGGAAATTAATGAAAAACTGTTTTTT
TRBD2 | TRBJ2-3 | once | TRBV5-1 | CASSVPGLADTDTQYF | TGCGCCAGCAGCGTCCCGGGACTAGCGGACACAGATACGCAGTATTTT
. | TRBJ2-5 | . | TRBV7-7 | CASTPGSQETQYF | TGTGCCAGCACCCCGGGGAGCCAAGAGACCCAGTACTTC
. | TRBJ2-1 | . | TRBV5-4 | CASSLDSVNPNNEQFF | TGTGCCAGCAGCTTGGATTCCGTCAACCCTAACAATGAGCAGTTCTTC
. | TRBJ2-1 | . | TRBV29-1 | CSVGAGDHLYNEQFF | TGCAGCGTGGGGGCGGGGGACCACCTCTACAATGAGCAGTTCTTC
. | TRBJ2-7 | . | TRBV7-2 | CASRLILGFAYEQYF | TGTGCCAGCAGACTTATCCTCGGGTTCGCCTACGAGCAGTACTTC
. | TRBJ1-5 | . | TRBV11-2 | CASSIEGVSNQPQHF | TGTGCCAGCAGTATAGAGGGAGTGAGCAATCAGCCCCAGCATTTT
TRBD1 | TRBJ1-5 | . | TRBV6-5 | CASSYSFPGGGQPQHF | TGTGCCAGCAGTTACTCGTTCCCAGGGGGCGGTCAGCCCCAGCATTTT
TRBD1 | TRBJ2-3 | . | TRBV2 | CASSAGQASTDTQYF | TGTGCCAGCAGCGCCGGACAGGCTAGCACAGATACGCAGTATTTT
. | TRBJ1-3 | . | TRBV7-2 | CASSLGMGANTIYF | TGTGCCAGCAGCTTAGGCATGGGGGCTAACACCATATATTTT
. | TRBJ2-5 | . | TRBV7-9 | CASTPGVVQYF | TGTGCCAGCACACCAGGGGTTGTCCAGTACTTC
. | TRBJ1-2 | few | TRBV11-2 | CASSLAPGGGYGYTF | TGTGCCAGCAGCTTAGCCCCGGGAGGGGGCTATGGCTACACCTTC
TRBD2 | TRBJ2-1 | once | TRBV6-5 | CASSYMRREGRNEQFF | TGTGCCAGCAGTTACATGCGGCGGGAGGGTCGGAATGAGCAGTTCTTC
. | TRBJ1-1 | . | TRBV6-5 | CASRGHLNTEAFF | TGTGCCAGCAGGGGACACTTGAACACTGAAGCTTTCTTT
. | TRBJ1-1 | . | TRBV6-5 | CASSYVAAANTEAFF | TGTGCCAGCAGTTACGTGGCGGCAGCTAACACTGAAGCTTTCTTT
TRBD2 | TRBJ2-1 | . | TRBV19 | CASSSRTSGRHNEQFF | TGTGCCAGTAGTTCTCGGACTAGCGGGAGACACAATGAGCAGTTCTTC
TRBD1 | TRBJ2-3 | . | TRBV9 | CASSRDRGGDTQYF | TGTGCCAGCAGCCGGGACAGGGGTGGCGATACGCAGTATTTT
TRBD1 | TRBJ1-2 | . | TRBV30 | CAWSAGTAYGYIF | TGTGCCTGGAGTGCCGGGACAGCCTATGGCTACATCTTC
TRBD2 | TRBJ2-3 | . | TRBV29-1 | CSVIAGGSADTQYF | TGCAGCGTTATAGCTGGCGGGAGTGCAGATACGCAGTATTTT
. | TRBJ1-4 | . | TRBV29-1 | CSVEYSTNEKLFF | TGCAGCGTTGAATATTCGACTAATGAAAAACTGTTTTTT
TRBD1 | TRBJ1-6 | . | TRBV14 | CASRNRGGNSPLHF | TGTGCCAGCCGAAACAGGGGGGGTAATTCACCCCTCCACTTT
TRBD1 | TRBJ1-1 | . | TRBV7-9 | CASSLGGTGFEAFF | TGTGCCAGCAGCTTAGGGGGGACAGGATTTGAAGCTTTCTTT
. | TRBJ2-3 | . | TRBV6-5 | CASSYSSADTQYF | TGTGCCAGCAGTTACTCATCGGCAGATACGCAGTATTTT
. | TRBJ2-2 | . | TRBV19 | CASSPVPRSGELFF | TGTGCCAGTAGTCCAGTACCCAGATCCGGGGAGCTGTTTTTT
. | TRBJ2-3 | . | TRBV5-1 | CASSRTGLDGTDTQYF | TGCGCCAGCAGCCGAACAGGGCTCGACGGCACAGATACGCAGTATTTT
TRBD2 | TRBJ2-2 | . | TRBV5-4 | CASSNGLAAGELFF | TGTGCCAGCAGCAACGGACTAGCTGCAGGGGAGCTGTTTTTT
. | TRBJ2-1 | once | TRBV6-1 | CASLSREAYNEQFF | TGTGCCAGCCTCAGCAGGGAAGCCTACAATGAGCAGTTCTTC
. | TRBJ1-6 | . | TRBV2 | CASKRTVNNSPLHF | TGTGCCAGCAAGAGGACAGTAAATAATTCACCCCTCCACTTT
. | TRBJ2-2 | . | TRBV4-2 | CASSQGRASASGELFF | TGTGCCAGCAGCCAAGGGAGGGCGTCTGCGTCCGGGGAGCTGTTTTTT
. | TRBJ2-1 | . | TRBV2 | CASSEVAANQFF | TGTGCCAGCAGTGAGGTAGCGGCTAACCAGTTCTTC
. | TRBJ1-5 | . | TRBV7-9 | CASSQGSVGQPQHF | TGTGCCAGCAGCCAGGGAAGTGTGGGTCAGCCCCAGCATTTT
TRBD1 | TRBJ1-2 | . | TRBV29-1 | CSVGQGNYGYTF | TGCAGCGTAGGACAGGGAAACTATGGCTACACCTTC
TRBD1 | TRBJ1-5 | . | TRBV11-2 | CASSLGQGGLLSNQPQHF | TGTGCCAGCAGCTTAGGACAGGGGGGTCTCCTTAGCAATCAGCCCCAGCATTTT
TRBD2 | TRBJ2-1 | . | TRBV6-4 | CASSDSSGGSYNEQFF | TGTGCCAGCAGTGACTCAAGCGGGGGGTCATACAATGAGCAGTTCTTC
. | TRBJ1-4 | . | TRBV11-2 | CASSLNGRGGNEKLFF | TGTGCCAGCAGCTTAAACGGTCGGGGGGGAAATGAAAAACTGTTTTTT
TRBD1 | TRBJ1-2 | . | TRBV6-5 | CASSYSGQGTEYGYTF | TGTGCCAGCAGTTACTCAGGACAGGGGACTGAATATGGCTACACCTTC
TRBD1 | TRBJ1-5 | . | TRBV28 | CASRSGQGGNQPQHF | TGTGCCAGCAGGTCGGGACAGGGGGGGAATCAGCCCCAGCATTTT
TRBD2 | TRBJ2-5 | . | TRBV6-5 | CASSWTSGETQYF | TGTGCCAGCAGTTGGACTAGCGGCGAGACCCAGTACTTC
TRBD1 | TRBJ1-2 | . | TRBV10-3 | CAISEYQGASDGYTF | TGTGCCATCAGTGAGTATCAGGGGGCGTCGGATGGCTACACCTTC
. | TRBJ1-5 | . | TRBV18 | CASSPRQPDGNQPQHF | TGTGCCAGCTCACCGAGACAGCCGGATGGCAATCAGCCCCAGCATTTT
. | TRBJ2-1 | . | TRBV7-9 | CASSLAPGGPSGQFF | TGTGCCAGCAGCTTAGCCCCAGGCGGGCCCAGCGGGCAGTTCTTC
TRBD2 | TRBJ2-2 | few | TRBV10-1 | CASSVGRSSGRFTGELFF | TGCGCCAGCAGTGTGGGCCGGTCTAGCGGGAGATTTACCGGGGAGCTGTTTTTT